Below, 10 T cell receptor beta chains from the same sample are listed, as sequenced in a study of technical replicates of blood from a handful of donors. Using immunoSEQ multiplex PCR, the repertoire was profiled, and TCRdb retains in-frame clones only, with some absent. The top ten hold around 0.42% of the sample, which has 72,000 or so clones, about 90% seen once. Material for sequencing was T cells isolated from PBMCs. These receptors all stem from a human donor in good health.

The rearrangement uses TRBV19 and TRBJ1-1; 12 nucleotides align to TRBD1. The germline V gene has CDR1 LNHDA and CDR2 SQIVND (reference sequence). The CDR3 sequence is 14 residues long. J lost 8 bases, V lost 3 bases, and 4 bases had no gene match. DNA for the CDR3: TGTGCCAGTAGTATGGGACAGGGGGCCTTAGAAGCTTTCTTT. It encodes CASSMGQGALEAFF. Together with reference TRBV19 and TRBJ1-1, the CDR3 gives the full variable domain: DGGITQSPKYLFRKEGQNVTLSCEQNLNHDAMYWYRQDPGQGLRLIYYSQIVNDFQKGDIAEGYSVSREKKESFPLTVTSAQKNPTAFYLCASSMGQGALEAFFGQGTRLTVV.

This sequence joins TRBV5-1 and TRBJ2-5, with TRBD1 matching 7 bases. This CDR3 comprises 15 residues. J lost 1 base, V lost 3 bases, and 6 bases had no gene match. CDR1 is SGHRS and CDR2 is YFSETQ in the germline V gene. DNA for the CDR3: TGCGCCAGCAGCTGGGGGCGACAGGGCCAAGAGACCCAGTACTTC. This sequence encodes CASSWGRQGQETQYF.

The rearrangement uses TRBV19 and TRBJ2-2, with 7 nucleotides matching TRBD1. The V gene end was trimmed by 5 bases and the J gene end by 1 base; junction bases not matched to a gene: 4. This CDR3 is built from 15 residues. Germline lookup yields CDR1 LNHDA and CDR2 SQIVND (reference sequence). CDR3 loop: CASSLRTGNTGELFF. CDR3 in DNA: TGTGCCAGTAGTTTGCGGACAGGGAACACCGGGGAGCTGTTTTTT.

The chain uses TRBV11-3 and TRBJ2-7, with D maybe TRBD2 (5 bases). Germline V gene data show CDR1 as SGHNT and CDR2 as YENEEA. V was trimmed by 1 base and J by 2 bases, leaving 15 bases between them. This CDR3 contains 16 residues. CDR3 loop: CASSLGEWGITYEQYF. CDR3 coding DNA: TGTGCCAGCAGCTTAGGGGAGTGGGGTATAACCTACGAGCAGTACTTC.

For the CDR3, the DNA is TGCGCCAGCCGTAGACAGGGTAATCAGCCCCAGCATTTT. Translating it yields CASRRQGNQPQHF. The chain has TRBV10-1 and TRBJ1-5; 7 nucleotides match TRBD1. The V segment lost 8 bases and the J segment 4 bases; nucleotides outside the gene matches: 5. Germline V gene sequence: CDR1 WNHNN, CDR2 SYGVQD (reference sequence). This CDR3 region has 13 residues.

The chain couples TRBV10-1 to TRBJ2-3; D remains unclear. Trimming removed 4 bases from V and 5 bases from J, with 7 bases in between. CDR1 and CDR2 from the germline V gene are WNHNN and SYGVQD (reference sequence). This CDR3 comprises 12 residues. The DNA for the CDR3 is TGCGCCAGCAGTGGGTCCCTAGATACGCAGTATTTT. It is translated as CASSGSLDTQYF.

The chain joins TRBV11-2 to TRBJ2-7; D remains unclear. V dropped 5 bases and J dropped 3 bases, with 11 bases sitting between them. Germline V gene data show CDR1 as SGHAT and CDR2 as FQNNGV. The CDR3 runs to 13 residues. CDR3: CASSPTTSYEQYF. The CDR3 DNA sequence: TGTGCCAGCAGCCCCACTACCAGCTACGAGCAGTACTTC.

The chain joins TRBV27 to TRBJ1-2; 10 nucleotides align to TRBD1. Germline CDR1 reads MNHEY; CDR2 reads SMNVEV (reference sequence). V dropped 5 bases and J dropped 3; count of bases not matched to a gene: 12. The CDR3 sequence is 17 residues long. CDR3 nucleotide sequence: TGTGCCAGCAGTCAGACAGGGGGCGCCTATGCCCACTATGGCTACACCTTC. It is translated as CASSQTGGAYAHYGYTF.

Here the CDR3 DNA reads TGTGCCTCAAGACTAGCCAATGAGCAGTTCTTC. Residues: CASRLANEQFF. The chain uses TRBV10-3 and TRBJ2-1; 7 bases fit TRBD2. V lost 11 bases to trimming and J lost 6 bases; unmatched junction nucleotides: 4. This CDR3 is 11 amino acids long. CDR1 is ENHRY and CDR2 is SYGVKD in the germline V gene.

V and J are TRBV9 and TRBJ1-2; 7 bases line up with TRBD1. Germline values: CDR1 SGDLS, CDR2 YYNGEE. The CDR3 runs 16 residues. V lost 3 bases, J lost 2 bases, and 10 bases stayed unmatched. The CDR3 nucleotides read TGTGCCAGCAGCGGAGACAGGCCGGACAGGAACTATGGCTACACCTTC. Translated: CASSGDRPDRNYGYTF.